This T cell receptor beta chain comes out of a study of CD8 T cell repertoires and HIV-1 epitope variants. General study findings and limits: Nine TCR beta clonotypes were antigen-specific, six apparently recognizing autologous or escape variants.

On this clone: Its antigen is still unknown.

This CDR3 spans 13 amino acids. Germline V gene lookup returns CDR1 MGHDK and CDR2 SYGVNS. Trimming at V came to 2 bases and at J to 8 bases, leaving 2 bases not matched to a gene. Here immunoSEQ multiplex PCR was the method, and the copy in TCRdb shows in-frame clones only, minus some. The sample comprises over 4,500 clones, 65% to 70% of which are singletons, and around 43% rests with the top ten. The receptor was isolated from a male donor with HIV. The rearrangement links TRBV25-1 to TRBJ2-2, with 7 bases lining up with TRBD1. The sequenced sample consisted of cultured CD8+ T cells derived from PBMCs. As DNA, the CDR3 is TGTGCCAGCAGTGAAACAGGGGCTGGGGAGCTGTTTTTT. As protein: CASSETGAGELFF.